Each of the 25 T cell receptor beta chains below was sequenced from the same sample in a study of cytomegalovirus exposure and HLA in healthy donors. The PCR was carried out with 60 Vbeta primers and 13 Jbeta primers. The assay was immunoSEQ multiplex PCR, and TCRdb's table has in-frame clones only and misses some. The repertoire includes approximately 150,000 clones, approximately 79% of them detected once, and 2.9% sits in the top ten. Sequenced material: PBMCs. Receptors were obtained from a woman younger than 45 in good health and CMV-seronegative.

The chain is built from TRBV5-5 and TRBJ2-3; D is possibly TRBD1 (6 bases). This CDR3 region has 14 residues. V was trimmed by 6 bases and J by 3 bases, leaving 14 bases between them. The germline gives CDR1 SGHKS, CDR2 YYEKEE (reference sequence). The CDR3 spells CASTLGAETDTQYF. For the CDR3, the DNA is TGTGCCAGCACCCTGGGGGCCGAGACAGATACGCAGTATTTT.

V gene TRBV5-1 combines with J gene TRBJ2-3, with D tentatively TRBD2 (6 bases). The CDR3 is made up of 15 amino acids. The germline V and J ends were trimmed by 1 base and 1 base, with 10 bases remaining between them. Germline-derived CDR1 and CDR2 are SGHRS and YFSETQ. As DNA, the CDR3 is TGCGCCAGCAGCTTGTACGGGGGAGGCACAGATACGCAGTATTTT. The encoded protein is CASSLYGGGTDTQYF.

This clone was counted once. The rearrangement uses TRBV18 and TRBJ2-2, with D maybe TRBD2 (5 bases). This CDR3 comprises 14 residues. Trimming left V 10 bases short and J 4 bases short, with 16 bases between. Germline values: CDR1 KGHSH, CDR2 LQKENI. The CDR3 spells CATTALAGTGELFF. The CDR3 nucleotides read TGTGCCACCACAGCCTTGGCGGGCACCGGGGAGCTGTTTTTT. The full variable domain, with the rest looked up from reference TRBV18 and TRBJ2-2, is NAGVMQNPRHLVRRRGQEARLRCSPMKGHSHVYWYRQLPEEGLKFMVYLQKENIIDESGMPKERFSAEFPKEGPSILRIQQVVRGDSAAYFCATTALAGTGELFFGEGSRLTVL.

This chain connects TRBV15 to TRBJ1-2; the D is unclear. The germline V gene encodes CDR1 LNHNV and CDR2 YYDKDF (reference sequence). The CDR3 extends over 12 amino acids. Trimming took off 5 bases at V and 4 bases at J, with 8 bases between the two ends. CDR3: CATSRRSYGYTF. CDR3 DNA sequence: TGTGCCACCAGCCGCCGGAGCTATGGCTACACCTTC.

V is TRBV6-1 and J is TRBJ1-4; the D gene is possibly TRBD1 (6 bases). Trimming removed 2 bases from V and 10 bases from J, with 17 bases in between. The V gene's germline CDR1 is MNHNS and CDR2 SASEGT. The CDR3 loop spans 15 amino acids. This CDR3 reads CASSEQETGFPKLFF. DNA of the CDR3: TGTGCCAGCAGTGAACAGGAGACAGGATTCCCAAAACTGTTTTTT.

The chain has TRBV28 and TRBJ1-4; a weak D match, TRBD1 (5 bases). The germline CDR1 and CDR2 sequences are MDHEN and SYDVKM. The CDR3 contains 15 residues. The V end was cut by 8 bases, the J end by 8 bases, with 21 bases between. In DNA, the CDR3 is TGTGCCAGCCGGCGGCGACAGTACCCAAGGGAAAAACTGTTTTTT. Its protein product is CASRRRQYPREKLFF. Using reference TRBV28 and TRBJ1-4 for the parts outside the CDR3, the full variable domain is DVKVTQSSRYLVKRTGEKVFLECVQDMDHENMFWYRQDPGLGLRLIYFSYDVKMKEKGDIPEGYSVSREKKERFSLILESASTNQTSMYLCASRRRQYPREKLFFGSGTQLSVL.

CDR3 amino acids: CASEGKSRASRGYTF. DNA for the CDR3: TGTGCCAGCGAGGGAAAGTCAAGGGCGTCGCGGGGCTACACCTTC. This chain joins TRBV19 and TRBJ1-2; D remains ambiguous. The ends were cut back, 9 bases at V and 8 bases at J, with 25 bases in the middle. In germline, CDR1 is LNHDA, CDR2 SQIVND (reference sequence). The CDR3 is made up of 15 amino acids.

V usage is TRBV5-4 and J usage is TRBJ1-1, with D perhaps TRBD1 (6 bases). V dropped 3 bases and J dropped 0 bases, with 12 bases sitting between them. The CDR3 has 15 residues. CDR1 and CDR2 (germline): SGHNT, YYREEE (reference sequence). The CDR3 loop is CASSSPGQLNTEAFF. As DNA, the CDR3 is TGTGCCAGCAGCTCGCCGGGACAACTGAACACTGAAGCTTTCTTT.

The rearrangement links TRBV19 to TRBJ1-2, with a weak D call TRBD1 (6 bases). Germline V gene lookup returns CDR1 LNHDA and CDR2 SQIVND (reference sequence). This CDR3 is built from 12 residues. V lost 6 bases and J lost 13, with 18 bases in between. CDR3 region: CASRDSGGHSTF. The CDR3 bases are TGTGCCAGTAGAGATTCTGGGGGCCACTCCACCTTC.

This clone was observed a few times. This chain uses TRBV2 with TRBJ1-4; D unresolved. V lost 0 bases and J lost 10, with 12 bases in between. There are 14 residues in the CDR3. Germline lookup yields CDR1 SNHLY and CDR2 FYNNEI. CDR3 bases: TGTGCCAGCAGTGAAGCCGGGTTCGAAGCAAAACTGTTTTTT. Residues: CASSEAGFEAKLFF.

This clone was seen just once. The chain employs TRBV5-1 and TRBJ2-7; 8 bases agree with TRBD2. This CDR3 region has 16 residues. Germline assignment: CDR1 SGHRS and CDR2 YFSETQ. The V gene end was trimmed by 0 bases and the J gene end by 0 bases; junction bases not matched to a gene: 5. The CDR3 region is CASSLAFGRASYEQYF. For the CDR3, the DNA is TGCGCCAGCAGCTTGGCATTCGGGAGGGCCTCCTACGAGCAGTACTTC.

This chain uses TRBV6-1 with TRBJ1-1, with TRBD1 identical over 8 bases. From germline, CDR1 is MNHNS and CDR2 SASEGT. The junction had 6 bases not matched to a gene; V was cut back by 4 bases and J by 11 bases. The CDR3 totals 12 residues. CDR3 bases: TGTGCCAGCAGTGTCGGACAGGGTATCGCTTTCTTT. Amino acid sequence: CASSVGQGIAFF.

The CDR3 reads CAWSAGFHEQYF. CDR3 nucleotide sequence: TGTGCCTGGAGTGCCGGGTTTCACGAGCAGTACTTC. The chain links TRBV30 to TRBJ2-7, with unresolved D. V lost 1 base to trimming and J lost 5 bases, with 9 bases between them. The germline gives CDR1 GTSNPN, CDR2 SVGIG (reference sequence). The CDR3 is 12 amino acids.

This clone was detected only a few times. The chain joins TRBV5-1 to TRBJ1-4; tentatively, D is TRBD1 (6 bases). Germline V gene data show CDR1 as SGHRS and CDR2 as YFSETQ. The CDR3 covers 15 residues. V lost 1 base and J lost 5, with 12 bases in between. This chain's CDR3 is CASSLNSQGNEKLFF. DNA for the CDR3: TGCGCCAGCAGCTTGAACAGTCAGGGGAATGAAAAACTGTTTTTT.

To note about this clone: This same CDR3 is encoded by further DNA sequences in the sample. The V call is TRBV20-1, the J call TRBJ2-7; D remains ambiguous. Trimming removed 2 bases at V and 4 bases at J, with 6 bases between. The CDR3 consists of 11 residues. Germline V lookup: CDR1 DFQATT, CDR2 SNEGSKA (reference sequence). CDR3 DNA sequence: TGCAGTGCTAGATTGAGTTACGAGCAGTACTTC. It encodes CSARLSYEQYF.

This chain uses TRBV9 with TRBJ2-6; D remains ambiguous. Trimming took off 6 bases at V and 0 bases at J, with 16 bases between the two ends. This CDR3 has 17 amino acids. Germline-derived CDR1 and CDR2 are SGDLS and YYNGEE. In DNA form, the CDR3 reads TGTGCCAGCAATTTTGGGTTGCACTACTCTGGGGCCAACGTCCTGACTTTC. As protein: CASNFGLHYSGANVLTF.

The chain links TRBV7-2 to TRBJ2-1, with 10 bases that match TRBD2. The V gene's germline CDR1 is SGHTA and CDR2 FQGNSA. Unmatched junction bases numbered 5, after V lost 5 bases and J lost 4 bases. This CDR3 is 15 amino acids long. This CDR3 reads CASSRSGRGYNEQFF. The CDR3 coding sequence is TGTGCCAGCAGCCGGAGCGGGAGGGGTTACAATGAGCAGTTCTTC.

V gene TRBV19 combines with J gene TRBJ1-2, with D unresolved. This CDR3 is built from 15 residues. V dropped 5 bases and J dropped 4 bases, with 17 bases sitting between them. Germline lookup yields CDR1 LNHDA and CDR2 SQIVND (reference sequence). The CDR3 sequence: CASSPEIFHIYGYTF. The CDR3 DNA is TGTGCCAGTAGTCCCGAGATATTCCATATCTATGGCTACACCTTC. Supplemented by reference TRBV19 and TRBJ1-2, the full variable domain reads DGGITQSPKYLFRKEGQNVTLSCEQNLNHDAMYWYRQDPGQGLRLIYYSQIVNDFQKGDIAEGYSVSREKKESFPLTVTSAQKNPTAFYLCASSPEIFHIYGYTFGSGTRLTVV.

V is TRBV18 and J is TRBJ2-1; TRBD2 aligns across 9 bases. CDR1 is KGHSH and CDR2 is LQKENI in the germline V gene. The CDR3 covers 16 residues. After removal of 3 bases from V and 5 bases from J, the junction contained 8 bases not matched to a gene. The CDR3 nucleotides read TGTGCCAGCTCACCGATAGCGGGAGAACTAAACAATGAGCAGTTCTTC. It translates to CASSPIAGELNNEQFF. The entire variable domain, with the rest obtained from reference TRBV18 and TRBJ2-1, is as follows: NAGVMQNPRHLVRRRGQEARLRCSPMKGHSHVYWYRQLPEEGLKFMVYLQKENIIDESGMPKERFSAEFPKEGPSILRIQQVVRGDSAAYFCASSPIAGELNNEQFFGPGTRLTVL.

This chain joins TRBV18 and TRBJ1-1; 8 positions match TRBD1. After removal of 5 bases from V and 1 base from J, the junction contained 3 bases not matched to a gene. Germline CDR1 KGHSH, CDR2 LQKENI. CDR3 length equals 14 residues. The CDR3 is CASSSGTGNTEAFF. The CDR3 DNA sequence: TGTGCCAGCTCATCAGGGACAGGGAACACTGAAGCTTTCTTT.

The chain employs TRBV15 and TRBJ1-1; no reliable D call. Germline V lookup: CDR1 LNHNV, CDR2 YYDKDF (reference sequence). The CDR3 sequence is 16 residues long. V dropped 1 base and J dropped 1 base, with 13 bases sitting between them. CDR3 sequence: CATSRGRGGPNTEAFF. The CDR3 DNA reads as TGTGCCACCAGCAGAGGGCGGGGAGGGCCGAACACTGAAGCTTTCTTT.

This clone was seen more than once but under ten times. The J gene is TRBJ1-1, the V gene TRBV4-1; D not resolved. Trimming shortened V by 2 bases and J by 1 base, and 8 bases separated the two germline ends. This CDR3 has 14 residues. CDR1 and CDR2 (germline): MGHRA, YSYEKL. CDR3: CASSQLTSNTEAFF. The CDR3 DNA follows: TGCGCCAGCAGCCAACTCACATCGAACACTGAAGCTTTCTTT.

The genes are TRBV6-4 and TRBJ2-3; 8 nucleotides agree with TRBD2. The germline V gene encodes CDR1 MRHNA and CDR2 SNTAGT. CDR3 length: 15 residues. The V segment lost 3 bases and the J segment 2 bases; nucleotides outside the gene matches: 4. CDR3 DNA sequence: TGTGCCAGCAGTGAGGGTAGCGGGGTCACAGATACGCAGTATTTT. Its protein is CASSEGSGVTDTQYF.

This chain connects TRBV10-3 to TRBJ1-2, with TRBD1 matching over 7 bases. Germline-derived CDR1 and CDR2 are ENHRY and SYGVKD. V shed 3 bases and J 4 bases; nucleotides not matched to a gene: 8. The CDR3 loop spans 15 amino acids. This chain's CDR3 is CAISDGTGAPYGYTF. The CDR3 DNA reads TGTGCCATCAGTGATGGCACAGGGGCCCCCTATGGCTACACCTTC.

DNA for the CDR3: TGTGCCAGCTCACGGGTAGGGGAGGACACTGAAGCTTTCTTT. It yields the protein CASSRVGEDTEAFF. The V gene is TRBV18, the J gene TRBJ1-1; TRBD1 is a possible D gene (5 bases). CDR1 and CDR2 from the germline V gene are KGHSH and LQKENI. This CDR3 is 14 amino acids long. V was cut by 4 bases and J by 3 bases, with 12 bases left in between.